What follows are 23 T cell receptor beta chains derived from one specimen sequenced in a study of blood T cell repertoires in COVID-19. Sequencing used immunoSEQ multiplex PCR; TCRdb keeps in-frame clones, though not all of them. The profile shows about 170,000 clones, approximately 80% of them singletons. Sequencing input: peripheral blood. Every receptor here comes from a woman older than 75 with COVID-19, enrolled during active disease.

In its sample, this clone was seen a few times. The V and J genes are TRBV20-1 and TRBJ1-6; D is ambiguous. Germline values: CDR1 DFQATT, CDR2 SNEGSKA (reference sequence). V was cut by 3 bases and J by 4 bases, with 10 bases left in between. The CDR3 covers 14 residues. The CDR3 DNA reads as TGCAGTGCTAGTCCGCAGTCTTATAATTCACCCCTCCACTTT. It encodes CSASPQSYNSPLHF.

The CDR3 DNA is TGTGCCAGCAGCGGGGGACGGGGGTCCACAGATACGCAGTATTTT. Translating gives CASSGGRGSTDTQYF. The gene calls are TRBV7-3 and TRBJ2-3; possibly TRBD2 for D (6 bases). The CDR3 sequence is 15 residues long. Germline V gene data show CDR1 as SGHTA and CDR2 as FQGTGA. The V gene lost 5 bases and the J gene lost 2 bases, with 14 bases spanning the gap.

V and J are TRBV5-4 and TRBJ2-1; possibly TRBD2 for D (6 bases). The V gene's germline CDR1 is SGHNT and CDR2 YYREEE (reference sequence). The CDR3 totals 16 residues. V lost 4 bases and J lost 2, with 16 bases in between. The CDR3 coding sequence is TGTGCCAGCAGCCCCGGCGGGGTTTTAACCTACAATGAGCAGTTCTTC. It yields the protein CASSPGGVLTYNEQFF.

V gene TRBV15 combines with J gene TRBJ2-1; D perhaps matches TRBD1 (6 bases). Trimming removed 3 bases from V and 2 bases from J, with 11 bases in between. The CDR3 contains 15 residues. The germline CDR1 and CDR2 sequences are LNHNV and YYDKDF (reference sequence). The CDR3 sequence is CATSRKAGAYNEQFF. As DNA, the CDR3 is TGTGCCACCAGCAGGAAGGCAGGGGCCTACAATGAGCAGTTCTTC. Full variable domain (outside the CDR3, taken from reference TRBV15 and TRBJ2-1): DAMVIQNPRYQVTQFGKPVTLSCSQTLNHNVMYWYQQKSSQAPKLLFHYYDKDFNNEADTPDNFQSRRPNTSFCFLDIRSPGLGDTAMYLCATSRKAGAYNEQFFGPGTRLTVL.

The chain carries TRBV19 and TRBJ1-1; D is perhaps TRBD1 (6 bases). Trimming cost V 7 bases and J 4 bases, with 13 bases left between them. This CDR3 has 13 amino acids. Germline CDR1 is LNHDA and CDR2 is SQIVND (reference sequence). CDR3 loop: CASTRGRGTEAFF. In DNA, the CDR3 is TGTGCCAGTACGAGGGGCAGGGGCACTGAAGCTTTCTTT.

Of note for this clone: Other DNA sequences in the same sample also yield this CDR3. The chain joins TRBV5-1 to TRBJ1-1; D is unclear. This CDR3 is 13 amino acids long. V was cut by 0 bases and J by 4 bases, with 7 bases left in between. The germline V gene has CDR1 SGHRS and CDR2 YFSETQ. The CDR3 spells CASSLGGFTEAFF. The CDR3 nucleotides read TGCGCCAGCAGCTTGGGAGGGTTCACTGAAGCTTTCTTT. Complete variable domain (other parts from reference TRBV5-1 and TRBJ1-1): KAGVTQTPRYLIKTRGQQVTLSCSPISGHRSVSWYQQTPGQGLQFLFEYFSETQRNKGNFPGRFSGRQFSNSRSEMNVSTLELGDSALYLCASSLGGFTEAFFGQGTRLTVV.

In DNA, the CDR3 is TGTGCCAGCAGCGTAGGTCGCGGAAGCACCGGGGAGCTGTTTTTT. Its translation: CASSVGRGSTGELFF. The rearrangement uses TRBV9 and TRBJ2-2, with no clear D. CDR1 is SGDLS and CDR2 is YYNGEE in the germline V gene. CDR3 size: 15 residues. Trimming removed 0 bases at V and 4 bases at J, with 10 bases between.

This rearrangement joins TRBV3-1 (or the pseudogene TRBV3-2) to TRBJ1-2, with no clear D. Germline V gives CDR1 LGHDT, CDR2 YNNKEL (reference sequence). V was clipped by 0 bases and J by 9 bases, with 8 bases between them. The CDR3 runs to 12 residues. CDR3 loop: CASSQDKRRYTF. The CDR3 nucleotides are TGTGCCAGCAGCCAAGATAAGAGGCGCTACACCTTC.

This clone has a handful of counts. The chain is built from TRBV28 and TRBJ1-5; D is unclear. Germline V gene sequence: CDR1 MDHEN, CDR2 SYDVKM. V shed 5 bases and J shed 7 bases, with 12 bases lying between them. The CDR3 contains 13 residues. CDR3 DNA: TGTGCCAGCAGTCGCCAGTTGAGGCAGCCCCAGCATTTT. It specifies CASSRQLRQPQHF.

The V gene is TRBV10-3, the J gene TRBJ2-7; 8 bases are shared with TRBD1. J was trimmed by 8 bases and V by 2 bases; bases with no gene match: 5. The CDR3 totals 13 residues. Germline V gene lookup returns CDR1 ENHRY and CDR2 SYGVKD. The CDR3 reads CAISEGQGFQQYF. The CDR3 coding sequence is TGTGCCATCAGTGAGGGACAGGGCTTTCAGCAGTACTTC.

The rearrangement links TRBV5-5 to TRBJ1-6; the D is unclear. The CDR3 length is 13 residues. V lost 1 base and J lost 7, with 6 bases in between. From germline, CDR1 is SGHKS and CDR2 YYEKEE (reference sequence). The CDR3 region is CASSLMENSPLHF. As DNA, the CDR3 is TGTGCCAGCAGCTTGATGGAGAATTCACCCCTCCACTTT. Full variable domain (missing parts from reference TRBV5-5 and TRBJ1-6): DAGVTQSPTHLIKTRGQQVTLRCSPISGHKSVSWYQQVLGQGPQFIFQYYEKEERGRGNFPDRFSARQFPNYSSELNVNALLLGDSALYLCASSLMENSPLHFGNGTRLTVT.

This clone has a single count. The CDR3 is CASSSRDSQVKYF. The CDR3 DNA is TGTGCCAGCAGCTCGCGGGATTCCCAAGTGAAGTATTTT. The chain couples TRBV7-3 to TRBJ2-3, with D perhaps matching TRBD2 (6 bases). The germline CDR1 and CDR2 sequences are SGHTA and FQGTGA. CDR3 length equals 13 residues. V was pared by 4 bases and J by 13 bases, with 18 bases between.

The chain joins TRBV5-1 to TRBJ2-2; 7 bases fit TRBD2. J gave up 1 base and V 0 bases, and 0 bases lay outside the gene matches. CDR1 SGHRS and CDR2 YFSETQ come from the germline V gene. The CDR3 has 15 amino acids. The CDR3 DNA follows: TGCGCCAGCAGCTTGGTAGCGGGGAACACCGGGGAGCTGTTTTTT. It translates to CASSLVAGNTGELFF.

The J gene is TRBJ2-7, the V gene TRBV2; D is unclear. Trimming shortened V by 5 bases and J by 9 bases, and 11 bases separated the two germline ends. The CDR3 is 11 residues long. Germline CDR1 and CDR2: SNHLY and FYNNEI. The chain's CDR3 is CASSSFSRQYF. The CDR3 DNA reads TGTGCCAGCAGTAGCTTCTCTAGGCAGTACTTC.

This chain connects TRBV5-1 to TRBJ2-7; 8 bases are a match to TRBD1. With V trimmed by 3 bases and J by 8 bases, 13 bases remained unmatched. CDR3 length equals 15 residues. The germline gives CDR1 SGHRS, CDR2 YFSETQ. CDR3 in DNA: TGCGCCAGCAGCTCTCGGACAGGGTATGAAACTCAGCAGTACTTC. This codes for CASSSRTGYETQQYF.

The CDR3 nucleotides read TGCAGTGCTAGTGGGGGCCATAGCAATCAGCCCCAGCATTTT. Its translation is CSASGGHSNQPQHF. The rearrangement links TRBV20-1 to TRBJ1-5; a weak D match, TRBD1 (6 bases). CDR1 and CDR2 (germline): DFQATT, SNEGSKA (reference sequence). The CDR3 runs to 14 residues. The ends were cut back, 3 bases at V and 0 bases at J, with 9 bases in the middle.

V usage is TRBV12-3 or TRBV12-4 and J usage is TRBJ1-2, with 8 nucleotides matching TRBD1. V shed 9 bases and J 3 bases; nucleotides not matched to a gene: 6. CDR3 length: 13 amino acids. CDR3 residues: CASQGARDYGYTF. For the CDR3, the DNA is TGTGCCAGTCAGGGGGCTCGGGACTATGGCTACACCTTC.

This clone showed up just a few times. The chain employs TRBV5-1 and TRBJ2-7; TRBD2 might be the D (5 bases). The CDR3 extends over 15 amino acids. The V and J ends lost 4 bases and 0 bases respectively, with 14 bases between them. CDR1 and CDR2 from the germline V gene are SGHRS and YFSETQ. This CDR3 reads CASSVGSDYSYEQYF. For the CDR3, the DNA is TGCGCCAGCAGCGTCGGCAGCGACTACTCCTACGAGCAGTACTTC.

CDR3 protein: CASSSDRAYGYTF. The CDR3, as DNA: TGTGCCAGCAGCTCCGACAGGGCCTATGGCTACACCTTC. The chain recombines TRBV7-8 with TRBJ1-2; 7 nucleotides match TRBD1. V dropped 4 bases and J dropped 4; count of bases not matched to a gene: 3. The CDR3 sequence is 13 residues long. CDR1 is SGHVS and CDR2 is FQNEAQ in the germline V gene.

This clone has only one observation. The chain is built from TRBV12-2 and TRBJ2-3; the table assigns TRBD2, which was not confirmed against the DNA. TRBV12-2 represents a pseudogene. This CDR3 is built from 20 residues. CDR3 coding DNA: TGTGCAAGTCGCTTAGCCTTAGCGGGGGGAGGGGTATTGTGGACAGATACGCAGTATTTT. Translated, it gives CASRLALAGGGVLWTDTQYF.

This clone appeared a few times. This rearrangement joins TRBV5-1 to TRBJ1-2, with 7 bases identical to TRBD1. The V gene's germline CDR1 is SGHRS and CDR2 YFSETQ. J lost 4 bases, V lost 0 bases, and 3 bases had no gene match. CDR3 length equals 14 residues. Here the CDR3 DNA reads TGCGCCAGCAGCTTGGGACAGGGAGGCTATGGCTACACCTTC. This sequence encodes CASSLGQGGYGYTF.

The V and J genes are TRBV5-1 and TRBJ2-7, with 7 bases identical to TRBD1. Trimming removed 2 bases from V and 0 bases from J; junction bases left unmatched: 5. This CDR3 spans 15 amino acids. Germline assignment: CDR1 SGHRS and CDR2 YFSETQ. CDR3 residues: CASSFEGTASYEQYF. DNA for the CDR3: TGCGCCAGCAGCTTTGAAGGGACAGCCTCCTACGAGCAGTACTTC.

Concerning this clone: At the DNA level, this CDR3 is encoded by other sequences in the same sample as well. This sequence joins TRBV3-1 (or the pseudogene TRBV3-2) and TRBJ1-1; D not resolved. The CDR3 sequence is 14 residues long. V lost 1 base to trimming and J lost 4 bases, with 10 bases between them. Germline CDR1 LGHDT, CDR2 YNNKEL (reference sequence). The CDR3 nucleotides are TGTGCCAGCAGCCAAGTAGGAGGTGGCACTGAAGCTTTCTTT. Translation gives CASSQVGGGTEAFF.